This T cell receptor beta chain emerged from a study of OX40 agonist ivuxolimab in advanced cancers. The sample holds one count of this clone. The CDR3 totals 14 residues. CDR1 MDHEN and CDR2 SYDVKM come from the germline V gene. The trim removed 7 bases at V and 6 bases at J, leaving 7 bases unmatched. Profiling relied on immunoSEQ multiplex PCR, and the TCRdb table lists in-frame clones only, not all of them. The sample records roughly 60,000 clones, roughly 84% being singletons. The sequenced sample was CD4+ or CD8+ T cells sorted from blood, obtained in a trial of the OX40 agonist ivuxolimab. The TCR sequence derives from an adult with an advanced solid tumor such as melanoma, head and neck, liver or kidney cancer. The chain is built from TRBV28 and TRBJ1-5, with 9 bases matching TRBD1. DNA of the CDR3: TGTGCCAGCATTTCCGGGACAGGGCTTCAGCCCCAGCATTTT. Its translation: CASISGTGLQPQHF.